The present entry profiles one T cell receptor beta chain with its context. Its antigen remains unidentified. PCR amplification relied on 60 Vbeta primers (plus 13 Jbeta primers). The table came from immunoSEQ multiplex PCR; TCRdb's copy has only in-frame clones and leaves some out. The top ten hold roughly 0.098% of the sample, which has 200,000 or so clones, about four fifths seen once. The CDR3 length is 15 residues. CDR1 SEHNR and CDR2 FQNEAQ come from the germline V gene (reference sequence). Trimming removed 5 bases from V and 5 bases from J; junction bases left unmatched: 6. Unrecorded immune exposures were likely, despite nominal health at sampling. This specimen belongs to a study of cytomegalovirus exposure and HLA in healthy donors. Study results and caveats: Evidence from a later analysis indicated that most CMV-associated TCR beta chains looked HLA-restricted. Productive rates of about 87% or about 30% were seen for most TCR beta V segments in an earlier analysis. The records held CMV serostatus as the only immune exposure information.

The rearrangement links TRBV7-9 to TRBJ2-1; 10 bases agree with TRBD2. Sequencing input: PBMCs. The receptor was derived from a boy aged 2-15 years in good health and CMV-seronegative. The CDR3 reads CASSTGTSDHNEQFF. CDR3 DNA sequence: TGTGCCAGCAGCACCGGGACTAGCGACCACAATGAGCAGTTCTTC.